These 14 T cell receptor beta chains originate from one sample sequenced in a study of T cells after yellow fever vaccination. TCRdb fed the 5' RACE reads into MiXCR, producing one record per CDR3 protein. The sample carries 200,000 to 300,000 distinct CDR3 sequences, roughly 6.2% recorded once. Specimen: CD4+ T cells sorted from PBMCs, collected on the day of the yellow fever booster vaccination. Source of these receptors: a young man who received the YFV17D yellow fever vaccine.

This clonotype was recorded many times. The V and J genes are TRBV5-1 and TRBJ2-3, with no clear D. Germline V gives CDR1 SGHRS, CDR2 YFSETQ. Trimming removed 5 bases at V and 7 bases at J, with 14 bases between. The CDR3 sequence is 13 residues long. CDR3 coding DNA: TGCGCCAGCAGTCCTCCCCCCGACAATACGCAGTATTTT. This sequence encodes CASSPPPDNTQYF.

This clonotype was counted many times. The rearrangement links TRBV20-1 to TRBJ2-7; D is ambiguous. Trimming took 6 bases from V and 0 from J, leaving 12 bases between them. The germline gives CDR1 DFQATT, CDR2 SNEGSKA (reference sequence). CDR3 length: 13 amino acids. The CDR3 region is CSAVDPGSYEQYF. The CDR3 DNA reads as TGCAGTGCGGTGGACCCTGGCTCCTACGAGCAGTACTTC.

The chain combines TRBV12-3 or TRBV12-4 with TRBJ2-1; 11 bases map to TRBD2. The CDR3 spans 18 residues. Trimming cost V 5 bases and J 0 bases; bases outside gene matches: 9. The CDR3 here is CASSPRTSGSLSYNEQFF. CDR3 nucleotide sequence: TGTGCCAGCAGTCCCCGCACTAGCGGGAGCCTCTCCTACAATGAGCAGTTCTTC.

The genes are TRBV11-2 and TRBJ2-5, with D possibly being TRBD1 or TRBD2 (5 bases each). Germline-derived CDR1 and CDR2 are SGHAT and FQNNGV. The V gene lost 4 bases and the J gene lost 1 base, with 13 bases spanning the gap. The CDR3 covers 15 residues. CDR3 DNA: TGTGCCAGCAGCTCGAGGGGATGGGCCCAAGAGACCCAGTACTTC. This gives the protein CASSSRGWAQETQYF.

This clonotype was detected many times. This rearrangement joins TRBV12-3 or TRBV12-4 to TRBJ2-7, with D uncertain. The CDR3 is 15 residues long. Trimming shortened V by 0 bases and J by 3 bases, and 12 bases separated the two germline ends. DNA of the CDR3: TGTGCCAGCAGTTTAGCACAGATCGGAATCTACGAGCAGTACTTC. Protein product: CASSLAQIGIYEQYF.

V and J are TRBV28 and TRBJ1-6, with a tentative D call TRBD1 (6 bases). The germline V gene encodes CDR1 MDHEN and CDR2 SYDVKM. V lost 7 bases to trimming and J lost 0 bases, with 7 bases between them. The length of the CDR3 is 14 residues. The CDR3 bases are TGTGCCAGCACAGGGGCCTCCTATAATTCACCCCTCCACTTT. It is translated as CASTGASYNSPLHF. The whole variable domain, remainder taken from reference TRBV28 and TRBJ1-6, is DVKVTQSSRYLVKRTGEKVFLECVQDMDHENMFWYRQDPGLGLRLIYFSYDVKMKEKGDIPEGYSVSREKKERFSLILESASTNQTSMYLCASTGASYNSPLHFGNGTRLTVT.

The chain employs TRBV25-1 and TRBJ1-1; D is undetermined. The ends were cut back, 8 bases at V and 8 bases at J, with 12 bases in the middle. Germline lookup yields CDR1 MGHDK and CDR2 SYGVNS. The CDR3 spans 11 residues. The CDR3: CASVGLLEAFF. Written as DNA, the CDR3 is TGTGCCAGCGTCGGGCTACTCGAAGCTTTCTTT.

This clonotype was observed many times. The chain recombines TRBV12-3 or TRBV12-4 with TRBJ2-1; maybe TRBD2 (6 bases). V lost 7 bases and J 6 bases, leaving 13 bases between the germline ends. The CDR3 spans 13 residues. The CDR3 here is CASMGEARNEQFF. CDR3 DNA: TGTGCCAGCATGGGGGAGGCTCGCAATGAGCAGTTCTTC.

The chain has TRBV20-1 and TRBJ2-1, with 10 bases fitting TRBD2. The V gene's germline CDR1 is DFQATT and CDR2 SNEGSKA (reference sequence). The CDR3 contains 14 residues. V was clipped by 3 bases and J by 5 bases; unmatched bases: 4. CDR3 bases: TGCAGTGCTAGTAAAGCGGGAGGGGACAATGAGCAGTTCTTC. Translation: CSASKAGGDNEQFF.

The CDR3 loop reads CASSQDRNRANIQYF. CDR3 nucleotides: TGCGCCAGCAGCCAAGATAGAAACAGGGCCAACATTCAGTACTTC. The chain combines TRBV4-3 with TRBJ2-4; possibly TRBD1 for D (6 bases). The CDR3 is 15 amino acids. Trimming left V 0 bases short and J 7 bases short, with 13 bases between. Germline CDR1 reads LGHNA; CDR2 reads YSLEER.

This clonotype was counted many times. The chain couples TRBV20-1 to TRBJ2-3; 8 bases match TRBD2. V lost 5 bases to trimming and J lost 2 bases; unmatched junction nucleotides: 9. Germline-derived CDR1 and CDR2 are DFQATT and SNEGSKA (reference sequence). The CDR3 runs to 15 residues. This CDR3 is CSARERLANTDTQYF. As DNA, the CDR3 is TGCAGTGCTCGCGAGCGACTAGCGAACACAGATACGCAGTATTTT.

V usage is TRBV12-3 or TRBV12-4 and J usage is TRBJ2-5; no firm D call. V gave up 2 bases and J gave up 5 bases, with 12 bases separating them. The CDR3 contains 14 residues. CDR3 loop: CASSLPPPVETQYF. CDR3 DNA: TGTGCCAGCAGTTTACCCCCCCCCGTGGAGACCCAGTACTTC.

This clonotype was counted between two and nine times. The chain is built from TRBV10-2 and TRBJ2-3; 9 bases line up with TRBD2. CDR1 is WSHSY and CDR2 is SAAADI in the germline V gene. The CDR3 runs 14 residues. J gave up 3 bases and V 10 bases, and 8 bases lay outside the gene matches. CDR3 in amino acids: CATSGTSITDTQYF. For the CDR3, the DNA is TGCGCCACCTCCGGGACTAGCATAACAGATACGCAGTATTTT.

The CDR3 sequence is CSAREGGGGTDTQYF. In DNA, the CDR3 is TGCAGTGCTAGAGAGGGGGGGGGAGGCACAGATACGCAGTATTTT. J is TRBJ2-3 and V is TRBV20-1, with 7 bases that match TRBD2. The CDR3 is 15 amino acids. Unmatched junction bases numbered 4, after V lost 0 bases and J lost 1 base. Per germline, CDR1 DFQATT and CDR2 SNEGSKA (reference sequence).